Reported below is one TCR beta chain. Its antigen is currently unknown. The data derive from a study of graft-versus-host responses after intestinal transplantation. Background on the study: Every recipient underwent anti-thymocyte globulin induction, then tacrolimus and steroids for 3 to 4 years. Findings and limits, study-wide: Early post-transplant HvG declines tracked with peak circulating GvH clone levels. The recipient marrow held GvH clones, and some of them showed up first in ileum or blood. Patients who carried graft-donor T cell macrochimerism also had high graft-versus-host to host-versus-graft clonal ratios in their allografts.

Some clones are missing from TCRdb's copy, which holds only in-frame ones; the method was immunoSEQ multiplex PCR. The repertoire consists of 90,000 to 130,000 clones, with 80% to 95% occurring once and the leading ten covering roughly 0.5%. The V end lost 6 bases, the J end lost 0 bases, and 12 bases lay between the germline ends. CDR1 and CDR2 (germline): MNHEY, SVGAGI. CDR3 length: 15 residues. The chain has TRBV6-5 and TRBJ2-1; D gene unclear. This clonotype originated in a human donor who received an intestinal transplant. Specimen: unstimulated CD8+ T cells sorted from spleen or lymph node cells, collected before intestinal transplant. The CDR3 DNA is TGTGCCAGCAGCCGACCCGCGAGCTCCTACAATGAGCAGTTCTTC. Residues: CASSRPASSYNEQFF.